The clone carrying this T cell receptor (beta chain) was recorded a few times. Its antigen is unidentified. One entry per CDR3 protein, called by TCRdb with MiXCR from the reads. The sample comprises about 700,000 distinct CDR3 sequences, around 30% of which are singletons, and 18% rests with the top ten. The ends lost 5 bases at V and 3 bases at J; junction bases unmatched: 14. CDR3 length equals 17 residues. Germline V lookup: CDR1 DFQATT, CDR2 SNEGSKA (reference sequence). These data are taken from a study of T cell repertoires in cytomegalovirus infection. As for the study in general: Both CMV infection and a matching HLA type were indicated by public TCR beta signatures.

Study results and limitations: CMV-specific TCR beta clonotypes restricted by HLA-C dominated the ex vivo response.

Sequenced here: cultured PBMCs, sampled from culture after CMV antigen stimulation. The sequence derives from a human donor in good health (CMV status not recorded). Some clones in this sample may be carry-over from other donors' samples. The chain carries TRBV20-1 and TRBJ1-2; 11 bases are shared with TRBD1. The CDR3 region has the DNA TGCAGTGCTGCCAACCCCAGGACAGGGGGCCAGGACTATGGCTACACCTTC. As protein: CSAANPRTGGQDYGYTF.